These 2 T cell receptor beta chains were all obtained from the same sample, sequenced in a study of Ad26.COV2.S vaccination and SARS-CoV-2 variants. Treatment indicated: 15 to 20 received Ad26.COV2.S at low or high dose, single or two shots; about five received placebo; per-sample allocation not given. Sampling took place 63 days after the first vaccine or placebo injection. TCRdb's copy holds only in-frame clones and misses some; the assay was immunoSEQ multiplex PCR. Altogether around 450,000 clones are present, 80% to 90% being singletons, with the ten largest covering over 2.5%. The starting material was peripheral blood, obtained in a trial of Ad26.COV2.S vaccine versus placebo. These receptors all stem from a person aged 18 to 65 who received the Ad26.COV2.S COVID-19 vaccine or a placebo.

The V gene is TRBV9, the J gene TRBJ2-4; D unresolved. Germline CDR1 reads SGDLS; CDR2 reads YYNGEE. This CDR3 has 14 residues. V shed 3 bases and J shed 0 bases, with 7 bases lying between them. DNA of the CDR3: TGTGCCAGCAGCGACGATTTAGCCAAAAACATTCAGTACTTC. The encoded protein is CASSDDLAKNIQYF.

The chain combines TRBV6-6 with TRBJ2-5; 7 bases fit TRBD2. The CDR3 is 13 amino acids. The V gene's germline CDR1 is MNHNY and CDR2 SVGAGI (reference sequence). Unmatched junction bases numbered 8, after V lost 6 bases and J lost 7 bases. The CDR3 region is CASSPPERGTQYF. In DNA, the CDR3 is TGTGCCAGCAGCCCCCCGGAGCGGGGGACCCAGTACTTC.